The clone carrying this T cell receptor beta chain was counted at least ten times. Its antigen is as yet unknown. TCRdb reanalysed the 5' RACE reads using MiXCR and keeps one entry per CDR3 protein. The data show approximately 240,000 distinct CDR3 sequences, with over 9.5% seen just once and about 2.8% held by the top ten. This specimen belongs to a study of CD8 T cells in ankylosing spondylitis. Whole-study findings and limits: There was a TCR beta motif, made of fewer than 10 highly homologous variants, that appeared characteristic of ankylosing spondylitis blood.

The J segment lost 6 bases and the V segment lost 6 bases, leaving 10 bases of the junction unmatched. This CDR3 has 15 residues. Per germline, CDR1 MNHEY and CDR2 SMNVEV (reference sequence). The sample taken for sequencing was blood, either unsorted or a sorted T cell fraction (not recorded which). This TCR derives from a male donor with ankylosing spondylitis or in good health (not recorded which). The rearrangement joins TRBV27 to TRBJ2-7; TRBD2 aligns across 11 bases. CDR3 residues: CASRSLSGRAPEQYF. The DNA for the CDR3 is TGTGCCAGCAGGTCACTTAGCGGGAGGGCCCCCGAGCAGTACTTC.